This TCR beta chain was documented in a study of shared T cell receptors in the human thymus. The repertoire was sequenced with immunoSEQ multiplex PCR; TCRdb's copy has only in-frame clones and lacks some. Here the sample spans over 650,000 clones, 70% to 90% being singletons. The same data also went into a second study, on human thymus T cells. As that report states: Thymic tissue was derived from resections collected during corrective heart surgery. Thymic and blood repertoires appeared to carry a bias in their V and J gene usage. In unrelated individuals, thymic repertoires overlapped highly, according to related research.

This clonotype was obtained from a boy younger than two with a congenital heart defect. Sequencing was performed on thymocytes.

The CDR3 nucleotides read TGTGCCAGCAGCGTAGTGGGACTAGCGGGAGAAGACACAGATACGCAGTATTTT. Protein sequence: CASSVVGLAGEDTDTQYF. The chain employs TRBV9 and TRBJ2-3, with 14 bases that match TRBD2. Looked up from germline, CDR1 is SGDLS and CDR2 is YYNGEE. CDR3 size: 18 residues. The ends lost 0 bases at V and 2 bases at J; junction bases unmatched: 5. Variable domain in full (rest from reference TRBV9 and TRBJ2-3): DSGVTQTPKHLITATGQRVTLRCSPRSGDLSVYWYQQSLDQGLQFLIQYYNGEERAKGNILERFSAQQFPDLHSELNLSSLELGDSALYFCASSVVGLAGEDTDTQYFGPGTRLTVL.